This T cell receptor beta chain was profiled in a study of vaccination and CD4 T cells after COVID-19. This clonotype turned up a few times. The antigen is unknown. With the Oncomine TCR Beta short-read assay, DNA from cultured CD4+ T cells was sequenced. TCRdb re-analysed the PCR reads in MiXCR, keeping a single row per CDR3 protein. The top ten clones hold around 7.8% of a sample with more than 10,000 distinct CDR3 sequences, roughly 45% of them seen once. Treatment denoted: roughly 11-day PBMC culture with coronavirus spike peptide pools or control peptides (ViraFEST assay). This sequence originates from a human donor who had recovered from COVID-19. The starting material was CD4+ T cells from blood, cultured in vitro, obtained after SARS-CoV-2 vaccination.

The CDR3 sequence: CASSLLSSGEQFF. CDR3 coding DNA: TGTGCCAGCAGCTTACTTAGCAGCGGTGAGCAGTTCTTC. The rearrangement uses TRBV7-3 and TRBJ2-1; the D gene is possibly TRBD2 (5 bases). Deletions cut 2 bases from V and 9 bases from J, with 11 bases between. In germline, CDR1 is SGHTA, CDR2 FQGTGA. The CDR3 covers 13 residues.